The 5 T cell receptor beta chains presented below share a single source sample, sequenced in a study of shared clonotypes between healthy human individuals. Assay used: immunoSEQ multiplex PCR; TCRdb lists only in-frame clones, some missing. The sample comprises about 680,000 clones, 92% of which are singletons, and nearly 25% rests with the top ten. In the naive CD8 group, cells lacked CD45RO and were positively selected for CCR7, so terminally differentiated effector memory CD45RA+ cells were left out. Source material: naive CD8+ T cells sorted from blood. The receptors were gathered from a man in his thirties or forties in good health.

This chain uses TRBV6-5 with TRBJ2-5; D is ambiguous. Trimming stripped 6 bases from V and 1 base from J, with 6 bases between. The CDR3 loop spans 12 amino acids. CDR1 is MNHEY, CDR2 SVGAGI, per germline. CDR3 residues: CASRDFQETQYF. In DNA form, the CDR3 reads TGTGCCAGCAGAGACTTCCAAGAGACCCAGTACTTC.

Only a few counts were recorded for this clone. The rearrangement uses TRBV6-5 and TRBJ1-1; 7 positions agree with TRBD1. The V gene's germline CDR1 is MNHEY and CDR2 SVGAGI. V was pared by 0 bases and J by 5 bases, with 9 bases of the junction left unmatched. The CDR3 loop spans 16 amino acids. The CDR3 coding sequence is TGTGCCAGCAGTTACTCCCCAGGGGGGGACCAAACTGAAGCTTTCTTT. Protein: CASSYSPGGDQTEAFF.

This clone was seen more than once but under ten times. The chain links TRBV14 to TRBJ1-4; D is possibly TRBD1 (5 bases). Between the trimmed V and J ends, which lost 11 bases and 8 bases, there was a span of 18 bases. The CDR3 contains 13 residues. Per germline, CDR1 SGHDN and CDR2 FVKESK. The chain's CDR3 is CARYREGREKLFF. In nucleotides, the CDR3 is TGTGCCCGATATAGAGAGGGGAGGGAAAAACTGTTTTTT.

The V call is TRBV2, the J call TRBJ2-3; D possibly corresponds to TRBD1 (5 bases). CDR1 and CDR2 from the germline V gene are SNHLY and FYNNEI. V gave up 8 bases and J gave up 3 bases, with 15 bases separating them. This CDR3 has 14 residues. The CDR3 nucleotides read TGTGCCAGCGGGTATAGGGGATGGACAGATACGCAGTATTTT. It yields the protein CASGYRGWTDTQYF.

Here the CDR3 reads CASSDSGRASYEQYF. The CDR3 nucleotides read TGTGCCAGCAGCGATAGCGGGAGAGCCTCCTACGAGCAGTACTTC. The chain is built from TRBV13 and TRBJ2-7; 9 nucleotides agree with TRBD2. Germline assignment: CDR1 PRHDT and CDR2 FYEKMQ (reference sequence). This CDR3 contains 15 residues. J lost 0 bases, V lost 5 bases, and 5 bases had no gene match.